These T cell receptor beta chains were read from a single sample in a study of blood T cell repertoires in COVID-19. Sequenced by immunoSEQ multiplex PCR; TCRdb stores in-frame clones only, minus some. The sample yields 150,000 to 200,000 clones, over 70% seen once. Specimen: PBMCs or T cells enriched from blood (not recorded which). The receptors shown here come from a man between 45 and 60 years old who had recovered from COVID-19. The CDR3 runs from the conserved cysteine through the conserved F or W. Fields, in order: D gene, J gene, V gene, CDR3 protein. The D gene is left open where the match is weak.

d_call: NA; j_call: TRBJ2-2; v_call: TRBV19; cdr3_aa: CASSRGVSALNTGELFF
d_call: NA; j_call: TRBJ2-1; v_call: TRBV21-1; cdr3_aa: CASSKRGDRIDNEQFF
d_call: NA; j_call: TRBJ1-5; v_call: TRBV28; cdr3_aa: CASSFRQPQHF
d_call: NA; j_call: TRBJ1-2; v_call: TRBV18; cdr3_aa: CASSPSYGYTF
d_call: TRBD1; j_call: TRBJ2-5; v_call: TRBV24-1; cdr3_aa: CATSDLGQGLSETQYF
d_call: TRBD2; j_call: TRBJ2-1; v_call: TRBV5-1; cdr3_aa: CASSGGTSGGVPYNEQFF
d_call: TRBD2; j_call: TRBJ2-3; v_call: TRBV18; cdr3_aa: CASSPLPWGTSGIKGTDTQYF
d_call: TRBD1; j_call: TRBJ1-2; v_call: TRBV6-5; cdr3_aa: CASSDREVDGYTF
d_call: TRBD2; j_call: TRBJ2-1; v_call: TRBV2; cdr3_aa: CASNPTAGGSPGEQFF
d_call: NA; j_call: TRBJ1-1; v_call: TRBV12-3/TRBV12-4; cdr3_aa: CASSLGGGTEAFF
d_call: NA; j_call: TRBJ2-1; v_call: TRBV18; cdr3_aa: CASSRGGTYNEQFF
d_call: TRBD1; j_call: TRBJ2-7; v_call: TRBV27; cdr3_aa: CASSLTGASYEQYF
d_call: TRBD1; j_call: TRBJ2-2; v_call: TRBV5-1; cdr3_aa: CASSPTQGVSGELFF
d_call: NA; j_call: TRBJ1-5; v_call: TRBV28; cdr3_aa: CASSLAQGGGQPQHF
d_call: NA; j_call: TRBJ1-5; v_call: TRBV19; cdr3_aa: CASSISGNKNQPQHF
d_call: NA; j_call: TRBJ2-5; v_call: TRBV3-1/TRBV3-2; cdr3_aa: CASSQDGGQETQYF
d_call: NA; j_call: TRBJ1-3; v_call: TRBV7-3; cdr3_aa: CASSLDFPGNTIYF
d_call: NA; j_call: TRBJ1-5; v_call: TRBV7-9; cdr3_aa: CASSLDSQKNQPQHF
d_call: NA; j_call: TRBJ1-2; v_call: TRBV5-4; cdr3_aa: CASSATGGGYTF
d_call: TRBD1; j_call: TRBJ1-1; v_call: TRBV9; cdr3_aa: CASSASGQPDTEAFF
d_call: NA; j_call: TRBJ1-4; v_call: TRBV5-6; cdr3_aa: CASSLGGFANEKLFF
d_call: TRBD1; j_call: TRBJ2-2; v_call: TRBV10-3; cdr3_aa: CATSTGSNTPGELFF
d_call: NA; j_call: TRBJ2-5; v_call: TRBV7-2; cdr3_aa: CASSLVGDSQETQYF
d_call: NA; j_call: TRBJ1-1; v_call: TRBV7-9; cdr3_aa: CASSLGIVNTEAFF
d_call: NA; j_call: TRBJ1-1; v_call: TRBV6-5; cdr3_aa: CASSYPEGHTEAFF
d_call: NA; j_call: TRBJ1-4; v_call: TRBV28; cdr3_aa: CASTPGDIGEKLFF
d_call: NA; j_call: TRBJ1-3; v_call: TRBV5-5; cdr3_aa: CASSPYSSGNTIYF
d_call: TRBD1; j_call: TRBJ2-5; v_call: TRBV7-2; cdr3_aa: CASSLDGTGKETQYF
d_call: TRBD1; j_call: TRBJ1-5; v_call: TRBV27; cdr3_aa: CASSPQGARGLSNQPQHF
d_call: NA; j_call: TRBJ2-7; v_call: TRBV24-1; cdr3_aa: CATSDRYEQYF
d_call: NA; j_call: TRBJ2-4; v_call: TRBV5-1; cdr3_aa: CASSLAGINIQYF
d_call: NA; j_call: TRBJ2-1; v_call: TRBV27; cdr3_aa: CASSSVPNEQFF
d_call: NA; j_call: TRBJ2-2; v_call: TRBV7-9; cdr3_aa: CASSLPGGAANTGELFF
d_call: TRBD2; j_call: TRBJ2-3; v_call: TRBV19; cdr3_aa: CASAGLAGTDTQYF
d_call: NA; j_call: TRBJ2-3; v_call: TRBV21-1; cdr3_aa: CASSPTPTSGGRTDTQYF
d_call: TRBD2; j_call: TRBJ2-1; v_call: TRBV28; cdr3_aa: CASSSFSGTSGRGEQFF
d_call: TRBD1; j_call: TRBJ2-7; v_call: TRBV5-4; cdr3_aa: CASSLPGQGSYEQYF
d_call: NA; j_call: TRBJ1-6; v_call: TRBV19; cdr3_aa: CASTPTGSSYNSPLHF
d_call: TRBD2; j_call: TRBJ2-3; v_call: TRBV3-1/TRBV3-2; cdr3_aa: CASSPLAGDTDTQYF
d_call: TRBD2; j_call: TRBJ2-7; v_call: TRBV3-1/TRBV3-2; cdr3_aa: CASSQGLAGGTHEQYF
d_call: NA; j_call: TRBJ1-5; v_call: TRBV3-1/TRBV3-2; cdr3_aa: CASSEGRRGSQPQHF
d_call: NA; j_call: TRBJ2-6; v_call: TRBV28; cdr3_aa: CASSLSGMSSGANVLTF
d_call: NA; j_call: TRBJ2-3; v_call: TRBV18; cdr3_aa: CASSPPSVSTQYF